Listed here are 32 T cell receptor beta chains from one sample, sequenced in a study of beta chain features in type 1 diabetes. These receptors are not linked to any known antigen. Overall study results and limits: Moderately but significantly shorter TCRB CDR3s were found in Type 1 diabetes patients in all four CD4+ subsets.

Expressed TCRB transcripts were sequenced because the isolated RNA had all been reverse transcribed beforehand. The assay was immunoSEQ multiplex PCR, and TCRdb's table has in-frame clones only and misses some. The sample has nearly 700,000 clones, roughly 12% seen once. Material for sequencing was naive CD4+ T cells from blood. The receptors stem from a man aged 18 to 29 with type 1 diabetes.

The DNA for the CDR3 is TGTGCCAGCAGGTACGACGCAGGGCGCTCTGAAGCTTTCTTT. It yields the protein CASRYDAGRSEAFF. The rearrangement links TRBV28 to TRBJ1-1; D may be TRBD1 (5 bases). The CDR3 loop spans 14 amino acids. Trimming pared 6 bases from V and 6 bases from J, leaving 17 bases between. Germline V gene lookup returns CDR1 MDHEN and CDR2 SYDVKM.

In its sample, this clone was seen a few times. V and J are TRBV30 and TRBJ2-7; D is unclear. The length of the CDR3 is 12 residues. Germline values: CDR1 GTSNPN, CDR2 SVGIG (reference sequence). Between the trimmed V and J ends, which lost 0 bases and 6 bases, there was a span of 9 bases. CDR3 coding DNA: TGTGCCTGGAGTGTAGGCGGAATCGAGCAGTACTTC. Amino acid sequence: CAWSVGGIEQYF.

This clone has just a few counts. The chain is built from TRBV5-6 and TRBJ2-6; the D is unclear. Germline CDR1 and CDR2: SGHDT and YYEEEE. CDR3 length equals 16 residues. V shed 0 bases and J shed 0 bases, with 7 bases lying between them. The CDR3 coding sequence is TGTGCCAGCAGCTTGGCCCTGCACTCTGGGGCCAACGTCCTGACTTTC. Its translation: CASSLALHSGANVLTF.

This chain connects TRBV7-9 to TRBJ1-1; D is uncertain. The CDR3 spans 13 residues. Trimming took 5 bases from V and 7 from J, leaving 14 bases between them. The germline CDR1 and CDR2 sequences are SEHNR and FQNEAQ (reference sequence). CDR3 residues: CASSTSPSGEAFF. Here the CDR3 DNA reads TGTGCCAGCAGCACTAGCCCGTCTGGTGAAGCTTTCTTT.

The chain couples TRBV7-9 to TRBJ2-7, with D perhaps matching TRBD2 (5 bases). The CDR3 consists of 12 residues. The V gene lost 2 bases and the J gene lost 7 bases, with 9 bases spanning the gap. Germline V CDR1 and CDR2: SEHNR, FQNEAQ (reference sequence). This CDR3 is CASSLSRREQYF. CDR3 DNA sequence: TGTGCCAGCAGCTTAAGTAGGAGGGAGCAGTACTTC.

This clone has a handful of counts. The chain employs TRBV4-1 and TRBJ1-2; D unresolved. V lost 0 bases and J 4 bases, leaving 12 bases between the germline ends. From germline, CDR1 is MGHRA and CDR2 YSYEKL. The CDR3 runs to 15 residues. This CDR3 is CASSQDLGNFYGYTF. The CDR3 DNA follows: TGCGCCAGCAGCCAAGATCTCGGCAACTTCTATGGCTACACCTTC.

This clone was seen only a few times. The rearrangement joins TRBV29-1 to TRBJ1-4, with D unresolved. CDR3 length equals 12 residues. Germline V lookup: CDR1 SQVTM, CDR2 ANQGSEA. Between the trimmed V and J ends, which lost 7 bases and 4 bases, there was a span of 10 bases. CDR3 region: CSGRGRNEKLFF. In DNA, the CDR3 is TGCAGCGGGAGAGGACGTAATGAAAAACTGTTTTTT.

This clone has more than one count but fewer than ten. The rearrangement joins TRBV27 to TRBJ1-1, with unresolved D. Trimming left V 4 bases short and J 0 bases short, with 12 bases between. Germline-derived CDR1 and CDR2 are MNHEY and SMNVEV (reference sequence). CDR3 length: 15 amino acids. Here the CDR3 reads CASSSQRLMNTEAFF. CDR3 DNA sequence: TGTGCCAGCAGTTCCCAAAGGCTTATGAACACTGAAGCTTTCTTT.

The rearrangement links TRBV5-1 to TRBJ2-7, with D perhaps TRBD1 (6 bases). The CDR3 runs to 15 residues. Trimming pared 0 bases from V and 1 base from J, leaving 11 bases between. CDR1 and CDR2 (germline): SGHRS, YFSETQ. This chain's CDR3 is CASSLVRGASYEQYF. The CDR3 coding sequence is TGCGCCAGCAGCTTGGTCAGGGGAGCGTCCTACGAGCAGTACTTC. Supplemented by reference TRBV5-1 and TRBJ2-7, the full variable domain reads KAGVTQTPRYLIKTRGQQVTLSCSPISGHRSVSWYQQTPGQGLQFLFEYFSETQRNKGNFPGRFSGRQFSNSRSEMNVSTLELGDSALYLCASSLVRGASYEQYFGPGTRLTVT.

In its sample, this clone was seen a few times. The rearrangement joins TRBV30 to TRBJ1-4, with D tentatively TRBD1 (5 bases). Trimming left V 2 bases short and J 8 bases short, with 12 bases between. The CDR3 covers 13 residues. Germline V gene sequence: CDR1 GTSNPN, CDR2 SVGIG (reference sequence). The CDR3 region has the DNA TGTGCCTGGAGTAATGGGGCTGAGGAAAAACTGTTTTTT. Encoded protein: CAWSNGAEEKLFF.

The chain carries TRBV6-5 and TRBJ2-4; D call uncertain. The germline V gene encodes CDR1 MNHEY and CDR2 SVGAGI. The CDR3 has 14 residues. The V end was cut by 4 bases, the J end by 1 base, with 8 bases between. The CDR3 DNA is TGTGCCAGCAGTTTGGACGGGGCCAAAAACATTCAGTACTTC. The encoded protein is CASSLDGAKNIQYF.

This clone was observed a handful of times. The chain uses TRBV7-6 and TRBJ2-6, with D possibly matching TRBD1 (7 bases). This CDR3 has 17 residues. The germline V and J ends were trimmed by 1 base and 0 bases, with 10 bases remaining between them. Germline assignment: CDR1 SGHVS and CDR2 FNYEAQ. DNA for the CDR3: TGTGCCAGCAGCTTAGTGCAGGGGGGCTCTGGGGCCAACGTCCTGACTTTC. It translates to CASSLVQGGSGANVLTF. The complete variable domain, with remaining parts taken from reference TRBV7-6 and TRBJ2-6, reads GAGVSQSPRYKVTKRGQDVALRCDPISGHVSLYWYRQALGQGPEFLTYFNYEAQQDKSGLPNDRFSAERPEGSISTLTIQRTEQRDSAMYRCASSLVQGGSGANVLTFGAGSRLTVL.

This chain joins TRBV7-6 and TRBJ2-7; unclear D gene. There are 14 residues in the CDR3. Trimming cost V 0 bases and J 2 bases, with 8 bases left between them. Germline V gene data show CDR1 as SGHVS and CDR2 as FNYEAQ. The CDR3 DNA follows: TGTGCCAGCAGCTTAGCTGCCCGGACCTACGAGCAGTACTTC. Translation: CASSLAARTYEQYF. Filled out from reference TRBV7-6 and TRBJ2-7, the complete variable domain reads GAGVSQSPRYKVTKRGQDVALRCDPISGHVSLYWYRQALGQGPEFLTYFNYEAQQDKSGLPNDRFSAERPEGSISTLTIQRTEQRDSAMYRCASSLAARTYEQYFGPGTRLTVT.

This chain links TRBV30 with TRBJ1-1, with D possibly matching TRBD1 (5 bases). The germline V and J ends were trimmed by 5 bases and 0 bases, with 10 bases remaining between them. This CDR3 has 13 amino acids. CDR1 is GTSNPN and CDR2 is SVGIG in the germline V gene (reference sequence). CDR3 protein: CAWGRELNTEAFF. The CDR3 DNA reads TGTGCCTGGGGCAGGGAACTGAACACTGAAGCTTTCTTT. Together with reference TRBV30 and TRBJ1-1, the CDR3 gives the full variable domain: SQTIHQWPATLVQPVGSPLSLECTVEGTSNPNLYWYRQAAGRGLQLLFYSVGIGQISSEVPQNLSASRPQDRQFILSSKKLLLSDSGFYLCAWGRELNTEAFFGQGTRLTVV.

The chain has TRBV29-1 and TRBJ1-2; tentative D call: TRBD1 (6 bases). Trimming removed 4 bases from V and 1 base from J, with 13 bases in between. The germline gives CDR1 SQVTM, CDR2 ANQGSEA. The CDR3 loop spans 14 amino acids. The CDR3 region is CSVVNRADNYGYTF. The CDR3 region has the DNA TGCAGCGTTGTAAACAGGGCCGATAACTATGGCTACACCTTC.

V is TRBV9 and J is TRBJ1-5; tentatively, D is TRBD1 (5 bases). Trimming shortened V by 0 bases and J by 5 bases, and 9 bases separated the two germline ends. This CDR3 is 14 amino acids long. Germline values: CDR1 SGDLS, CDR2 YYNGEE. CDR3 in amino acids: CASSVDDSHQPQHF. The CDR3 nucleotides read TGTGCCAGCAGCGTAGATGACAGCCATCAGCCCCAGCATTTT.

This clone was observed a few times. This chain connects TRBV27 to TRBJ2-7; D is unresolved. The CDR3 loop spans 11 amino acids. Trimming stripped 5 bases from V and 5 bases from J, with 7 bases between. CDR1 is MNHEY, CDR2 SMNVEV, per germline (reference sequence). In DNA form, the CDR3 reads TGTGCCAGCAGTCCCCGCAACGAGCAGTACTTC. It translates to CASSPRNEQYF.

This rearrangement joins TRBV29-1 to TRBJ2-5, with D possibly being TRBD2 (6 bases). V gave up 7 bases and J gave up 4 bases, with 10 bases separating them. The CDR3 is made up of 11 amino acids. Germline V CDR1 and CDR2: SQVTM, ANQGSEA. In DNA, the CDR3 is TGCAGCGGCGGGGCTGGAGAGACCCAGTACTTC. Translated: CSGGAGETQYF.

This clone was counted a few times. The rearrangement uses TRBV6-1 and TRBJ2-1; D is unclear. Per the germline V gene, CDR1 is MNHNS and CDR2 is SASEGT. Trimming took 0 bases from V and 7 from J, leaving 19 bases between them. CDR3 length: 17 residues. The CDR3 DNA reads as TGTGCCAGCAGTGAAGCGCTTCTGATCCTTACCGGGAATGAGCAGTTCTTC. This sequence encodes CASSEALLILTGNEQFF.

This sequence joins TRBV9 and TRBJ1-2; 8 bases agree with TRBD1. The CDR3 is made up of 12 amino acids. The ends lost 4 bases at V and 10 bases at J; junction bases unmatched: 6. Looked up from germline, CDR1 is SGDLS and CDR2 is YYNGEE. The CDR3: CASSTQGQVYTF. CDR3 nucleotides: TGTGCCAGCAGCACGCAGGGACAGGTCTACACCTTC.

The chain links TRBV27 to TRBJ1-6; D unclear. The CDR3 is 15 amino acids. Trimming took 9 bases from V and 0 from J, leaving 12 bases between them. In germline, CDR1 is MNHEY, CDR2 SMNVEV (reference sequence). This CDR3 reads CASRLISSYNSPLHF. CDR3 coding DNA: TGTGCCAGTAGGCTGATCTCCTCCTATAATTCACCCCTCCACTTT.

Only a few counts were recorded for this clone. Distinct nucleotide sequences in the sample also encode this CDR3. The rearrangement joins TRBV30 to TRBJ2-7; 10 positions agree with TRBD2. The length of the CDR3 is 15 residues. J gave up 7 bases and V 0 bases, and 9 bases lay outside the gene matches. Per germline, CDR1 GTSNPN and CDR2 SVGIG (reference sequence). CDR3: CAWSVSSGGLEEQYF. DNA of the CDR3: TGTGCCTGGAGTGTATCTAGCGGGGGTTTAGAGGAGCAGTACTTC.

The rearrangement uses TRBV10-3 and TRBJ1-1, with D perhaps TRBD1 (6 bases). Looked up from germline, CDR1 is ENHRY and CDR2 is SYGVKD. Trimming pared 4 bases from V and 1 base from J, leaving 10 bases between. This CDR3 comprises 14 residues. The CDR3 DNA follows: TGTGCCATCAGTGGAGACAGGACGAACACTGAAGCTTTCTTT. Protein sequence: CAISGDRTNTEAFF.

Only a few counts were recorded for this clone. The chain couples TRBV13 to TRBJ2-7; D not certain. V was shortened by 2 bases and J by 3 bases, with 11 bases between the two germline ends. The germline V gene encodes CDR1 PRHDT and CDR2 FYEKMQ (reference sequence). CDR3 size: 14 residues. Here the CDR3 reads CASSLSQPGYEQYF. CDR3 coding DNA: TGTGCCAGCAGCTTAAGTCAGCCTGGCTACGAGCAGTACTTC.

In its sample, this clone was seen once. The J gene is TRBJ1-5, the V gene TRBV10-3; unclear D gene. V lost 0 bases, J lost 4 bases, and 4 bases lay in between. The germline V gene has CDR1 ENHRY and CDR2 SYGVKD. This CDR3 is built from 13 residues. The CDR3 region is CAISESQNQPQHF. In nucleotides, the CDR3 is TGTGCCATCAGTGAGTCGCAGAATCAGCCCCAGCATTTT.

This clone was seen more than once but under ten times. The rearrangement joins TRBV6-5 to TRBJ2-7; 9 nucleotides agree with TRBD1. The CDR3 consists of 15 residues. V was clipped by 7 bases and J by 0 bases; unmatched bases: 7. CDR1 and CDR2 (germline): MNHEY, SVGAGI. DNA of the CDR3: TGTGCCAGCACTCCAGGGACAGGGAGCTCCTACGAGCAGTACTTC. This gives the protein CASTPGTGSSYEQYF.

This clone was seen only a few times. The V gene is TRBV5-1, the J gene TRBJ1-1; the match to TRBD1 covers 8 bases. In germline, CDR1 is SGHRS, CDR2 YFSETQ. There are 14 residues in the CDR3. V shed 2 bases, J shed 1 base, and the junction held 1 base outside the gene matches. The CDR3 is CASSFRGPNTEAFF. CDR3 nucleotide sequence: TGCGCCAGCAGCTTCAGGGGGCCGAACACTGAAGCTTTCTTT.

With regard to this clone: The junction differs from germline at one of its ends, possibly a read error. The chain employs TRBV10-3 and TRBJ2-5; D might be TRBD1 (5 bases). This CDR3 spans 15 amino acids. From germline, CDR1 is ENHRY and CDR2 SYGVKD. Here the CDR3 reads CASSYTRGQGKTQYF. As DNA, the CDR3 is TGTGCCAGCAGTTACACCCGAGGCCAGGGAAAGACCCAGTACTTC.

In its sample, this clone was seen a few times. The chain recombines TRBV30 with TRBJ1-5, with D maybe TRBD1 (5 bases). Germline V gene sequence: CDR1 GTSNPN, CDR2 SVGIG (reference sequence). V was clipped by 2 bases and J by 4 bases, with 15 bases between them. CDR3 length: 15 residues. CDR3 amino acids: CAWSLPDRTNQPQHF. Here the CDR3 DNA reads TGTGCCTGGAGTCTACCTGACAGAACAAATCAGCCCCAGCATTTT.

The chain employs TRBV5-1 and TRBJ2-1; D is uncertain. From germline, CDR1 is SGHRS and CDR2 YFSETQ. The CDR3 is 16 residues long. Trimming removed 0 bases at V and 4 bases at J, with 14 bases between. As DNA, the CDR3 is TGCGCCAGCAGCTTGGTAGTCAGTCCCGGTTACAATGAGCAGTTCTTC. This codes for CASSLVVSPGYNEQFF.

The rearrangement uses TRBV6-6 and TRBJ1-1; D unresolved. Per germline, CDR1 MNHNY and CDR2 SVGAGI (reference sequence). The V end was cut by 8 bases, the J end by 2 bases, with 12 bases between. The CDR3 is made up of 13 amino acids. CDR3 DNA sequence: TGTGCCAGCCGGAACGGAGGAAACACTGAAGCTTTCTTT. Its translation: CASRNGGNTEAFF.

The chain recombines TRBV9 with TRBJ2-3, with 10 positions matching TRBD1. CDR3 length: 18 residues. The V gene's germline CDR1 is SGDLS and CDR2 YYNGEE. The J segment lost 6 bases and the V segment lost 4 bases, leaving 17 bases of the junction unmatched. CDR3 loop: CASSPRRTGGTFMDTQYF. CDR3 DNA: TGTGCCAGCAGCCCACGTAGGACAGGGGGAACTTTTATGGATACGCAGTATTTT. The full variable domain, completed using reference TRBV9 and TRBJ2-3, is DSGVTQTPKHLITATGQRVTLRCSPRSGDLSVYWYQQSLDQGLQFLIQYYNGEERAKGNILERFSAQQFPDLHSELNLSSLELGDSALYFCASSPRRTGGTFMDTQYFGPGTRLTVL.